What follows are 25 T cell receptor beta chains derived from one specimen sequenced in a study of OX40 agonist ivuxolimab in advanced cancers. Sequenced by immunoSEQ multiplex PCR; TCRdb stores in-frame clones only, minus some. The top ten clones hold around 27% of a sample with about 28,000 clones, approximately 90% of them seen once. Material: CD4+ or CD8+ T cells sorted from blood, obtained in a trial of the OX40 agonist ivuxolimab. The origin of the receptors is an adult with an advanced solid tumor such as melanoma, head and neck, liver or kidney cancer.

The table lists this clone with a few counts. This chain joins TRBV13 and TRBJ1-1; tentative D call: TRBD1 (5 bases). This CDR3 is 15 amino acids long. The V and J ends lost 5 bases and 6 bases respectively, with 19 bases between them. Germline CDR1 is PRHDT and CDR2 is FYEKMQ (reference sequence). Written as DNA, the CDR3 is TGTGCCAGCAGCCCCCTGGGGGTTTGGATTTCTGAAGCTTTCTTT. This codes for CASSPLGVWISEAFF. Variable domain in full (rest from reference TRBV13 and TRBJ1-1): AAGVIQSPRHLIKEKRETATLKCYPIPRHDTVYWYQQGPGQDPQFLISFYEKMQSDKGSIPDRFSAQQFSDYHSELNMSSLELGDSALYFCASSPLGVWISEAFFGQGTRLTVV.

The chain has TRBV30 and TRBJ2-2; D perhaps matches TRBD1 (6 bases). The ends were cut back, 3 bases at V and 2 bases at J, with 10 bases in the middle. CDR1 GTSNPN and CDR2 SVGIG come from the germline V gene (reference sequence). This CDR3 has 14 residues. As DNA, the CDR3 is TGTGCCTGGAGCGGGACACTTAACACCGGGGAGCTGTTTTTT. Translation: CAWSGTLNTGELFF.

The chain employs TRBV7-9 and TRBJ2-1; 7 bases are shared with TRBD2. The CDR3 totals 13 residues. The J segment lost 10 bases and the V segment lost 2 bases, leaving 5 bases of the junction unmatched. In germline, CDR1 is SEHNR, CDR2 FQNEAQ (reference sequence). The CDR3 DNA reads as TGTGCCAGCAGCTTAATGGTGGGAGGGGAGCAGTTCTTC. Residues: CASSLMVGGEQFF.

The chain links TRBV6-5 to TRBJ2-7; D is uncertain. The ends were cut back, 7 bases at V and 2 bases at J, with 0 bases in the middle. CDR3 length: 9 amino acids. Germline loops: CDR1 MNHEY, CDR2 SVGAGI. The CDR3 here is CASTYEQYF. The CDR3 DNA sequence: TGTGCCAGCACCTACGAGCAGTACTTC.

The CDR3 coding sequence is TGTGCCAGCAGCCAAGATGCGCTAGCGGGAGTGTACGAGCAGTACTTC. Translated, it gives CASSQDALAGVYEQYF. This chain links TRBV14 with TRBJ2-7, with 10 nucleotides matching TRBD2. The CDR3 is 16 residues long. The germline gives CDR1 SGHDN, CDR2 FVKESK. V gave up 0 bases and J gave up 4 bases; unmatched junction bases: 6.

V gene TRBV4-1 combines with J gene TRBJ2-7; D possibly corresponds to TRBD2 (5 bases). Germline V gene data show CDR1 as MGHRA and CDR2 as YSYEKL. The V and J ends lost 1 base and 3 bases respectively, with 7 bases between them. The CDR3 extends over 13 amino acids. DNA of the CDR3: TGCGCCAGCAGCCAAGTCGGAGGCTACGAGCAGTACTTC. Its protein product is CASSQVGGYEQYF.

V is TRBV19 and J is TRBJ2-7, with 12 bases that match TRBD2. With V trimmed by 5 bases and J by 4 bases, 6 bases remained unmatched. Germline V gene sequence: CDR1 LNHDA, CDR2 SQIVND (reference sequence). This CDR3 region has 15 residues. This CDR3 reads CASSFGLAGPYEQYF. As DNA, the CDR3 is TGTGCCAGTAGTTTCGGACTAGCGGGGCCATACGAGCAGTACTTC.

This chain joins TRBV27 and TRBJ2-5; D is ambiguous. Trimming left V 8 bases short and J 2 bases short, with 12 bases between. The CDR3 is 13 amino acids. Germline values: CDR1 MNHEY, CDR2 SMNVEV (reference sequence). This CDR3 reads CASGTTPQETQYF. Written as DNA, the CDR3 is TGTGCCAGCGGAACAACTCCACAAGAGACCCAGTACTTC.

V and J are TRBV6-5 and TRBJ1-1; D possibly corresponds to TRBD1 (6 bases). Germline CDR1 and CDR2: MNHEY and SVGAGI. This CDR3 contains 13 residues. Deletions cut 11 bases from V and 0 bases from J, with 13 bases between. The CDR3 sequence: CASWGAMNTEAFF. The CDR3 DNA reads TGTGCCTCATGGGGGGCGATGAACACTGAAGCTTTCTTT.

This clone was observed once. V usage is TRBV27 and J usage is TRBJ2-7; TRBD1 matches at 10 bases. The CDR3 sequence is 17 residues long. Trimming removed 5 bases from V and 5 bases from J; junction bases left unmatched: 15. The germline V gene encodes CDR1 MNHEY and CDR2 SMNVEV (reference sequence). Written as DNA, the CDR3 is TGTGCCAGCAGTCCGCTGACAGGGGGCCTGGAGTTCAACGAGCAGTACTTC. It translates to CASSPLTGGLEFNEQYF.

V gene TRBV18 combines with J gene TRBJ1-4; 9 bases align to TRBD1. The germline V gene encodes CDR1 KGHSH and CDR2 LQKENI. The V and J ends lost 3 bases and 5 bases, in that order; junction bases with no gene match: 4. CDR3 size: 15 residues. The CDR3 DNA follows: TGTGCCAGCTCACCGCGGGACAGGGTAAATGAAAAACTGTTTTTT. It yields the protein CASSPRDRVNEKLFF.

In its sample, this clone was seen once. The chain links TRBV11-1 to TRBJ2-5, with TRBD1 identical over 7 bases. Germline CDR1 is SGHAT and CDR2 is FQDESV (reference sequence). The CDR3 length is 17 residues. The V gene end was trimmed by 5 bases and the J gene end by 4 bases; junction bases not matched to a gene: 16. CDR3 sequence reads: CASSPTTGVILGETQYF. DNA for the CDR3: TGTGCCAGCAGCCCCACCACAGGGGTGATCTTGGGAGAGACCCAGTACTTC.

This rearrangement joins TRBV30 to TRBJ2-3; TRBD2 is a possible D gene (5 bases). Germline CDR1 and CDR2: GTSNPN and SVGIG (reference sequence). The V end was cut by 1 base, the J end by 3 bases, with 11 bases between. This CDR3 spans 14 amino acids. The CDR3 bases are TGTGCCTGGAGTGGTGTAGCGAATACAGATACGCAGTATTTT. Protein: CAWSGVANTDTQYF. The complete variable domain, with remaining parts taken from reference TRBV30 and TRBJ2-3, reads SQTIHQWPATLVQPVGSPLSLECTVEGTSNPNLYWYRQAAGRGLQLLFYSVGIGQISSEVPQNLSASRPQDRQFILSSKKLLLSDSGFYLCAWSGVANTDTQYFGPGTRLTVL.

In DNA form, the CDR3 reads TGCAGTGCCGGGGGGAACACTGAAGCTTTCTTT. It translates to CSAGGNTEAFF. The rearrangement uses TRBV20-1 and TRBJ1-1; tentative D call: TRBD1 (5 bases). V was clipped by 6 bases and J by 1 base, with 6 bases between them. This CDR3 region has 11 residues. In germline, CDR1 is DFQATT, CDR2 SNEGSKA (reference sequence).

This chain links TRBV28 with TRBJ1-4; no clear D gene. The CDR3 length is 13 residues. Per the germline V gene, CDR1 is MDHEN and CDR2 is SYDVKM. V lost 3 bases, J lost 8 bases, and 10 bases lay in between. CDR3 nucleotide sequence: TGTGCCAGCAGTTTTGACCCCGCGGAAAAACTGTTTTTT. Its translation is CASSFDPAEKLFF.

This clone was observed once. The V gene is TRBV19, the J gene TRBJ2-1, with TRBD1 identical over 7 bases. With 6 bases clipped from V and 3 bases from J, the junction kept 2 bases outside the gene matches. The germline V gene encodes CDR1 LNHDA and CDR2 SQIVND (reference sequence). This CDR3 spans 13 amino acids. The CDR3 loop reads CASSRTGYNEQFF. The CDR3 DNA sequence: TGTGCCAGTAGCAGGACAGGCTACAATGAGCAGTTCTTC. The variable domain in full, completed from reference TRBV19 and TRBJ2-1, reads DGGITQSPKYLFRKEGQNVTLSCEQNLNHDAMYWYRQDPGQGLRLIYYSQIVNDFQKGDIAEGYSVSREKKESFPLTVTSAQKNPTAFYLCASSRTGYNEQFFGPGTRLTVL.

The chain uses TRBV28 and TRBJ2-3; TRBD1 might be the D (6 bases). Germline-derived CDR1 and CDR2 are MDHEN and SYDVKM. The CDR3 spans 15 residues. V was pared by 5 bases and J by 0 bases, with 12 bases between. The CDR3 coding sequence is TGTGCCAGCAGTCTCCGGGACATTAGCACAGATACGCAGTATTTT. Protein sequence: CASSLRDISTDTQYF.

This clone has a single count. The chain is built from TRBV28 and TRBJ2-2; D may be TRBD1 (6 bases). Germline loops: CDR1 MDHEN, CDR2 SYDVKM. CDR3 size: 14 residues. Deletions cut 4 bases from V and 4 bases from J, with 10 bases between. The CDR3 coding sequence is TGTGCCAGCAGTTCAAACAGGGTCACCGGGGAGCTGTTTTTT. Translating gives CASSSNRVTGELFF. Looking up the rest from reference TRBV28 and TRBJ2-2 gives the full variable domain: DVKVTQSSRYLVKRTGEKVFLECVQDMDHENMFWYRQDPGLGLRLIYFSYDVKMKEKGDIPEGYSVSREKKERFSLILESASTNQTSMYLCASSSNRVTGELFFGEGSRLTVL.

The chain combines TRBV9 with TRBJ2-7, with TRBD2 matching over 9 bases. V lost 2 bases and J lost 4; bases outside the gene matches: 1. Germline-derived CDR1 and CDR2 are SGDLS and YYNGEE. CDR3 size: 13 residues. The CDR3 is CASSVGLAYEQYF. In DNA, the CDR3 is TGTGCCAGCAGCGTGGGACTAGCATACGAGCAGTACTTC.

V and J are TRBV5-4 and TRBJ1-2, with 8 bases aligning to TRBD1. Germline lookup yields CDR1 SGHNT and CDR2 YYREEE (reference sequence). V was clipped by 3 bases and J by 8 bases; unmatched bases: 15. CDR3 length: 16 amino acids. CDR3 sequence reads: CASSSLLDRGSSGYTF. DNA for the CDR3: TGTGCCAGCAGCTCACTACTAGACAGGGGATCGTCCGGCTACACCTTC.

The genes are TRBV25-1 and TRBJ1-5, with 9 bases lining up with TRBD1. Per the germline V gene, CDR1 is MGHDK and CDR2 is SYGVNS. Trimming at V came to 5 bases and at J to 3 bases, leaving 5 bases not matched to a gene. The CDR3 totals 15 residues. The CDR3 DNA sequence: TGTGCCAGCAGTCTGACAGGGGGGGACAATCAGCCCCAGCATTTT. Its translation: CASSLTGGDNQPQHF. The variable domain in full, completed from reference TRBV25-1 and TRBJ1-5, reads EADIYQTPRYLVIGTGKKITLECSQTMGHDKMYWYQQDPGMELHLIHYSYGVNSTEKGDLSSESTVSRIRTEHFPLTLESARPSHTSQYLCASSLTGGDNQPQHFGDGTRLSIL.

The rearrangement uses TRBV5-4 and TRBJ2-5, with D maybe TRBD2 (6 bases). The J call is doubtful: the DNA matches TRBJ2-7 better. Germline values: CDR1 SGHNT, CDR2 YYREEE (reference sequence). CDR3 length equals 15 residues. CDR3 bases: TGTGCCAGCAGCTTGGAGGAGTCCCGGGGGAACGAGCAGTACTTC. This codes for CASSLEESRGNEQYF.

This clone was detected once. The chain uses TRBV9 and TRBJ2-7, with a weak D call TRBD2 (5 bases). The germline V and J ends were trimmed by 3 bases and 0 bases, with 10 bases remaining between them. CDR1 and CDR2 (germline): SGDLS, YYNGEE. The CDR3 is 14 residues long. CDR3 coding DNA: TGTGCCAGCAGCGCTTCCACTAGCTCCTACGAGCAGTACTTC. The encoded protein is CASSASTSSYEQYF. Variable domain in full (rest from reference TRBV9 and TRBJ2-7): DSGVTQTPKHLITATGQRVTLRCSPRSGDLSVYWYQQSLDQGLQFLIQYYNGEERAKGNILERFSAQQFPDLHSELNLSSLELGDSALYFCASSASTSSYEQYFGPGTRLTVT.

V usage is TRBV6-6 and J usage is TRBJ2-1; unclear D gene. The CDR3 is 14 amino acids. V was cut by 2 bases and J by 0 bases, with 5 bases left in between. The germline V gene has CDR1 MNHNY and CDR2 SVGAGI (reference sequence). The CDR3 here is CASSYDDSYNEQFF. The CDR3 nucleotides are TGTGCCAGCAGTTACGATGACTCCTACAATGAGCAGTTCTTC.

Here the CDR3 reads CASSPQAGGPVEQYF. The CDR3 DNA sequence: TGTGCCAGCAGCCCCCAAGCGGGAGGGCCAGTCGAGCAGTACTTC. This chain joins TRBV7-9 and TRBJ2-7; 10 positions agree with TRBD2. CDR3 length equals 15 residues. Germline-derived CDR1 and CDR2 are SEHNR and FQNEAQ (reference sequence). V lost 5 bases and J lost 6; bases outside the gene matches: 10.